Below are 10 T cell receptor beta chains sequenced from a single sample in a study of cytomegalovirus exposure and HLA in healthy donors. A multiplex PCR was run with 60 Vbeta primers and 13 Jbeta primers. The table came from immunoSEQ multiplex PCR; TCRdb's copy has only in-frame clones and leaves some out. The repertoire has approximately 140,000 clones, around 60% of them found once; the top ten carry about 7.1%. The sequencing sample was made of PBMCs. The receptors were gathered from a woman between 55 and 75 years old in good health and CMV-seropositive.

The chain links TRBV29-1 to TRBJ2-3; 12 nucleotides line up with TRBD2. Germline CDR1 is SQVTM and CDR2 is ANQGSEA. The CDR3 contains 14 residues. V was clipped by 6 bases and J by 6 bases; unmatched bases: 7. The CDR3 region has the DNA TGCAGCGTGAAGACTAGCGGGAGTGGGGATACGCAGTATTTT. This sequence encodes CSVKTSGSGDTQYF.

The rearrangement joins TRBV28 to TRBJ1-1; 7 bases match TRBD1. The CDR3 is 12 amino acids. The germline CDR1 and CDR2 sequences are MDHEN and SYDVKM. Trimming removed 4 bases from V and 10 bases from J; junction bases left unmatched: 6. The CDR3 bases are TGTGCCAGCAGTTCACCGGGACAGCGAGCTTTCTTT. Residues: CASSSPGQRAFF.

This chain joins TRBV30 and TRBJ1-3; tentative D call: TRBD1 (6 bases). Trimming pared 0 bases from V and 8 bases from J, leaving 17 bases between. This CDR3 has 15 amino acids. CDR1 GTSNPN and CDR2 SVGIG come from the germline V gene (reference sequence). The CDR3 DNA follows: TGTGCCTGGAGTGTAATTATTACAGGGAAGGACACCATATATTTT. Its translation is CAWSVIITGKDTIYF.

V and J are TRBV27 and TRBJ2-1; 14 bases map to TRBD2. CDR3 length: 17 residues. The J segment lost 4 bases and the V segment lost 5 bases, leaving 7 bases of the junction unmatched. Germline CDR1 and CDR2: MNHEY and SMNVEV (reference sequence). The CDR3 DNA is TGTGCCAGCAGTCGCCGACTAGCGGGAGGGCATTACAATGAGCAGTTCTTC. This encodes CASSRRLAGGHYNEQFF.

In nucleotides, the CDR3 is TGTGCCAGTAGTATAGATCTTTGGACAACCTCTGGAAACACCATATATTTT. It encodes CASSIDLWTTSGNTIYF. The chain uses TRBV19 and TRBJ1-3; D perhaps matches TRBD1 (5 bases). Germline assignment: CDR1 LNHDA and CDR2 SQIVND (reference sequence). The CDR3 sequence is 17 residues long. V was shortened by 0 bases and J by 0 bases, with 12 bases between the two germline ends.

V is TRBV29-1 and J is TRBJ2-2; no reliable D call. The V end was cut by 4 bases, the J end by 1 base, with 4 bases between. Germline V lookup: CDR1 SQVTM, CDR2 ANQGSEA. This CDR3 comprises 12 residues. CDR3: CSVGGNTGELFF. The CDR3 region has the DNA TGCAGCGTTGGCGGGAACACCGGGGAGCTGTTTTTT.

The chain is built from TRBV28 and TRBJ1-4, with 12 bases fitting TRBD1. The CDR3 consists of 17 residues. With 3 bases clipped from V and 6 bases from J, the junction kept 8 bases outside the gene matches. Germline V gives CDR1 MDHEN, CDR2 SYDVKM. Here the CDR3 DNA reads TGTGCCAGCAGTTTTACCGGGACAGGGGGCGTTTATGAAAAACTGTTTTTT. Encoded protein: CASSFTGTGGVYEKLFF.

This rearrangement joins TRBV7-2 to TRBJ2-1; 10 nucleotides align to TRBD2. V trimming: 2 bases; J trimming: 9 bases; junction bases outside the gene matches: 10. This CDR3 region has 16 residues. CDR1 and CDR2 from the germline V gene are SGHTA and FQGNSA. CDR3 coding DNA: TGTGCCAGCAGCTTATGGCGGCTAGCGGGAGCTCGTGAGCAGTTCTTC. Translating gives CASSLWRLAGAREQFF.

This clone appeared a few times. This chain joins TRBV5-1 and TRBJ2-1; D possibly corresponds to TRBD2 (6 bases). This CDR3 spans 14 amino acids. Germline assignment: CDR1 SGHRS and CDR2 YFSETQ. The ends were cut back, 4 bases at V and 9 bases at J, with 17 bases in the middle. In DNA form, the CDR3 reads TGCGCCAGCAGCATCGGGAGTAGTATCAGTGAGCAGTTCTTC. Its protein is CASSIGSSISEQFF.

V is TRBV11-2 and J is TRBJ1-1; perhaps TRBD1 as D (6 bases). CDR1 and CDR2 from the germline V gene are SGHAT and FQNNGV. This CDR3 has 17 amino acids. V gave up 4 bases and J gave up 5 bases, with 23 bases separating them. The DNA for the CDR3 is TGTGCCAGCAGCTCCCCCAGACGACAGGCCCCGGGGACTGAAGCTTTCTTT. This encodes CASSSPRRQAPGTEAFF.